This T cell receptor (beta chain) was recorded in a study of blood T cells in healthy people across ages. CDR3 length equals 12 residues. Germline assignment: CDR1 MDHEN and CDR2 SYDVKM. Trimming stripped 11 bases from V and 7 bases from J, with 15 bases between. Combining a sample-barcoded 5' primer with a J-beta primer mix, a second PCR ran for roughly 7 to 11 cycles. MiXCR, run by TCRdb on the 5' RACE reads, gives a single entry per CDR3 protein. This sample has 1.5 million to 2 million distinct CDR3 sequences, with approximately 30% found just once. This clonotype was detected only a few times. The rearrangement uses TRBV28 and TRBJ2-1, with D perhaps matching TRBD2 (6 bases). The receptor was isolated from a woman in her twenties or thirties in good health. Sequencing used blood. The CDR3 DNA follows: TGTGCCGGCACAAACAGCGGGAATGAGCAGTTCTTC. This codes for CAGTNSGNEQFF. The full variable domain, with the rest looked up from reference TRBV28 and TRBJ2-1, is DVKVTQSSRYLVKRTGEKVFLECVQDMDHENMFWYRQDPGLGLRLIYFSYDVKMKEKGDIPEGYSVSREKKERFSLILESASTNQTSMYLCAGTNSGNEQFFGPGTRLTVL.